This T cell receptor beta chain was sequenced in a study of T cells in Graves' hyperthyroidism and ophthalmopathy (dated by TCRdb to about 2019). Regarding the complete study: To identify distinguishing TCR V-J signatures, a discovery cohort of roughly 100 patients was used, comprising 43 with Graves' ophthalmopathy and approximately 57 with stable Graves' hyperthyroidism. Prospective prediction of ophthalmopathy was tested in an independent validation cohort of fewer than 20 hyperthyroidism patients and some 17 patients who later progressed to ophthalmopathy. The 100 discovery patients were divided at random into training and test sets in a 7:3 ratio. In addition, the study compared T-cell repertoires in thyroid tissue and in blood from about six Graves' hyperthyroidism patients. After blood sampling, hyperthyroidism patients were treated with methimazole at a starting dose of 30 mg daily, and ophthalmopathy patients were treated with high-dose intravenous methylprednisolone. The paper reports TCR Vbeta CDR3 sequencing of roughly 140 peripheral blood samples: some 41 ophthalmopathy, under 80 hyperthyroidism and around 17 progressor patients.

V is pared back by 6 bases and J by 3 bases, with 12 bases lying between the germline termini. The CDR3 measures 13 amino acids from cysteine to phenylalanine. Just CDR3 DNA is preserved here, 39 bases in frame from base 1. The germline V gene (reference sequence) gives CDR1 as SEHNR and CDR2 as FQNEAQ. The study at large found these results: A model built on a 13 V-J signature distinguished ophthalmopathy from stable hyperthyroidism, reaching 85% to 90% sensitivity and 81.08% specificity in cross-validation and 80%/75% in testing. Most expanded thyroid clonotypes (frequency above 0.001) were also detected in blood, a finding suggesting that blood repertoires may reflect thyroid immune responses. No statistical method was used to set the sample size in advance, and investigators knew the group allocation. In validation, the model predicted progression to ophthalmopathy with over 65% sensitivity and around 72% specificity, a median of around 6.6 months before onset.

This clonotype was detected ten times or more. Its antigen is still unknown. Per-base qualities were not stored, and no clone one base away is much larger. Amplification of TCR beta CDR3 regions was carried out from RNA transcripts. A first-round RT-PCR of the TCR CDR3 used the HTBI primer set with the Qiagen OneStep RT-PCR kit. A second multiplex PCR round built the libraries, followed by size selection and purification. The libraries were sequenced on an Illumina HiSeq2000 using paired-end 100 bp reads. From the authors' description of their analysis: SOAPnuke was used to process the raw data, with reads discarded if the reads contained adapters or uncalled bases, had a mean Phred below 15, or lacked an exact constant-primer or identifier match. COPE v1.2.5 was used to merge the high-quality paired reads, and each unique nucleotide sequence was defined as a clonotype. Clonotypes were aligned to IMGT TRBV, TRBD and TRBJ reference segments using MiTCR v1.1. The analysis included only V-J combinations with a frequency above 0.0001, which together covered roughly 99% of the repertoires. A TCS score was defined as the ratio of F50 (clonal expansion) to E x V (chaos), with BLOSUM62-based TCRdist applied between CDR3 peptides within each V-J. Welch's t-statistics and random forest reduced roughly 530 V-J features to 13, which were used in a naive Bayes classifier (R e1071). The similarity between thyroid and blood repertoires was quantified using the Morisita-Horn index. Through fastp at Q25 and MiXCR, TCRdb rebuilt clones from the public reads, retaining in-frame beta chains. One record per CDR3 amino acid sequence lists the most common genes and DNA. The V and J calls and clone size are TCRdb's, not the authors'. The sample yields approximately 640,000 distinct CDR3 sequences; roughly 46% were counted once. More than 7% of the sample rests with the top ten.

Any patient with an uncontrolled infection, another autoimmune disease, pregnancy or lactation was excluded. Diagnoses were based on clinical symptoms, serum thyroxine and TRAb, thyroid ultrasound and orbital computed tomography. Total RNA was extracted using Trizol reagent, and RNA quality was assessed on an Agilent 2100 Bioanalyzer. This receptor was obtained from an adult man with Graves' disease, either hyperthyroidism or ophthalmopathy (not recorded which). The source material was peripheral blood or thyroid tissue (not recorded which). The chain links TRBV7-9 with TRBJ2-7; perhaps TRBD1 is the D gene, with 6 bases matching. The nucleotide sequence reads TGTGCCAGCAGTGTCGCCAGGGGCTACGAGCAGTACTTC. Its translation is CASSVARGYEQYF.